These 9 T cell receptor beta chains were sequenced from one sample in a study of post-analysis software for immune sequencing data. These TCRs are of unknown antigen specificity. Study-level findings and limits: When patients were compared with controls, about five TRBV segments were more frequent, TRBV5-6, TRBV5-1 and TRBV20-1 among them.

The authors incorporated unique molecular identifiers into the TCR beta cDNA libraries. From the PCR reads, TCRdb called clonotypes with MiXCR, one entry per CDR3 protein. The table has about 190,000 distinct CDR3 sequences, approximately 28% seen once; the top ten hold 3.4%. The sequencing input was blood. The receptor set was obtained from a girl between 2 and 17 years old with multiple sclerosis.

This clonotype showed up just a few times. The J gene is TRBJ2-3, the V gene TRBV7-9, with TRBD2 matching 11 bases. Germline CDR1 and CDR2: SEHNR and FQNEAQ (reference sequence). The CDR3 loop spans 16 amino acids. V trimming: 5 bases; J trimming: 3 bases; junction bases outside the gene matches: 7. For the CDR3, the DNA is TGTGCCAGCAGCGCAACTAGCGGGGGTATTACAGATACGCAGTATTTT. This encodes CASSATSGGITDTQYF.

J is TRBJ2-2 and V is TRBV6-5; D not resolved. Looked up from germline, CDR1 is MNHEY and CDR2 is SVGAGI. The CDR3 runs 15 residues. The V end was cut by 6 bases, the J end by 0 bases, with 11 bases between. The CDR3 sequence is CASSLNPANTGELFF. The DNA of the CDR3 is TGTGCCAGCAGCCTAAACCCTGCGAACACCGGGGAGCTGTTTTTT.

This clonotype was seen a handful of times. The CDR3 DNA is TGCAGTGCTGCCGGGACTAGCCATAACACAGATACGCAGTATTTT. It is translated as CSAAGTSHNTDTQYF. J is TRBJ2-3 and V is TRBV20-1; 9 nucleotides align to TRBD2. V dropped 5 bases and J dropped 2; count of bases not matched to a gene: 8. This CDR3 spans 15 amino acids. CDR1 is DFQATT, CDR2 SNEGSKA, per germline (reference sequence).

The table lists this clonotype with a few counts. This chain joins TRBV20-1 and TRBJ2-1; D is unclear. The CDR3 runs to 12 residues. Germline V lookup: CDR1 DFQATT, CDR2 SNEGSKA (reference sequence). V gave up 3 bases and J gave up 6 bases, with 9 bases separating them. The CDR3 here is CSASKVLNEQFF. CDR3 DNA: TGCAGTGCTAGTAAGGTCCTCAATGAGCAGTTCTTC.

This chain joins TRBV12-3 or TRBV12-4 and TRBJ1-4; the match to TRBD1 covers 9 bases. The CDR3 extends over 19 amino acids. The junction had 17 bases not matched to a gene; V was cut back by 2 bases and J by 7 bases. CDR3: CASSLLGAGTTGGSEKLFF. The CDR3 coding sequence is TGTGCCAGCAGTTTACTGGGCGCGGGGACCACAGGGGGCAGTGAAAAACTGTTTTTT.

This clonotype came up many times. This chain links TRBV14 with TRBJ2-1; D ambiguous. The V end was cut by 1 base, the J end by 12 bases, with 7 bases between. Germline values: CDR1 SGHDN, CDR2 FVKESK. The CDR3 contains 11 residues. CDR3 region: CASSQGMTQFF. The CDR3 nucleotides are TGTGCCAGCAGCCAAGGGATGACGCAGTTCTTC.

The genes are TRBV6-6 and TRBJ1-5; D gene unclear. CDR3 size: 15 residues. Germline V gene lookup returns CDR1 MNHNY and CDR2 SVGAGI (reference sequence). V lost 6 bases, J lost 2 bases, and 14 bases lay in between. CDR3 residues: CASRPGGKGNQPQHF. In nucleotides, the CDR3 is TGTGCCAGCAGACCCGGAGGGAAGGGCAATCAGCCCCAGCATTTT.

This rearrangement joins TRBV7-9 to TRBJ2-7; no firm D call. V was cut by 5 bases and J by 3 bases, with 14 bases left in between. CDR3 length equals 14 residues. CDR1 is SEHNR and CDR2 is FQNEAQ in the germline V gene (reference sequence). In DNA form, the CDR3 reads TGTGCCAGCAGCGACCGGGTTGTCGGCTACGAGCAGTACTTC. Amino acid sequence: CASSDRVVGYEQYF.

This clonotype was seen at least ten times. This chain links TRBV6-5 with TRBJ2-7; D unresolved. The CDR3 is made up of 17 amino acids. V was trimmed by 0 bases and J by 5 bases, leaving 20 bases between them. Germline assignment: CDR1 MNHEY and CDR2 SVGAGI. The CDR3 loop reads CASSYSIRGRLLDEQYF. The DNA of the CDR3 is TGTGCCAGCAGTTACTCTATCCGAGGCAGGCTTTTAGACGAGCAGTACTTC.